This T cell receptor (beta chain) was captured by sequencing in a study of CD8 T cells in ankylosing spondylitis. This clonotype was seen ten or more times. Antigen unknown. Quantitative molecular-barcoded 5'-RACE generated the TCR beta libraries. TCRdb analysed the 5' RACE reads with MiXCR anew, one entry per CDR3 protein. Among some 130,000 distinct CDR3 sequences listed, 7.3% were seen once. The study's findings and limits: The disease-linked clones had a CD8+ phenotype and low blood frequencies. Blood of patients with ankylosing spondylitis appeared to be characterized by a TCR beta motif of several highly homologous variants.

The germline V gene has CDR1 SGHRS and CDR2 YFSETQ. The CDR3 has 16 amino acids. Trimming removed 3 bases from V and 2 bases from J, with 15 bases in between. V is TRBV5-1 and J is TRBJ2-1; weak D call: TRBD1 (6 bases). This receptor was taken from a female donor with ankylosing spondylitis or in good health (not recorded which). Sequencing was done on a sample of blood, either unsorted or a sorted T cell fraction (not recorded which). The CDR3 is CASSSGQGLPYNEQFF. The CDR3 coding sequence is TGCGCCAGCAGCTCTGGGCAGGGGTTACCCTACAATGAGCAGTTCTTC.